The subject of this entry is one T cell receptor (beta chain). Its antigen is unknown. This specimen comes from a study of Tregs in tolerant kidney transplant recipients. Study-level findings and limits: In tolerant patients, donor-specific Tregs outgrew total Tregs, suggesting antigen-driven expansion.

Related graft donors supplied nonmyeloablative bone marrow transplants, and mixed chimerism was transient. V lost 4 bases and J lost 6; bases outside the gene matches: 18. The germline V gene has CDR1 SGHTA and CDR2 FQGNSA. The CDR3 sequence is 19 residues long. Clones were sequenced by immunoSEQ multiplex PCR, and TCRdb holds only the in-frame ones, with some missing. Of under 90,000 clones detected, about 91% appear once; the ten largest clones hold more than 1.5%. J is TRBJ2-3 and V is TRBV7-2, with 11 bases aligning to TRBD2. The specimen comprised CD4+ T cells from blood (PBMCs), sampled 24 months after the transplant. The sequence was collected from a human patient who received a combined kidney and bone marrow transplant. Some T cells may be the graft donor's. CDR3 amino acids: CASSSDVRTSGRVGDTQYF. The CDR3 nucleotides are TGTGCCAGCAGCTCAGATGTCCGAACTAGCGGGAGAGTGGGGGATACGCAGTATTTT.